This record covers a single TCR beta chain. The trim removed 6 bases at V and 3 bases at J, leaving 10 bases unmatched. The CDR3 loop spans 15 amino acids. From germline, CDR1 is MDHEN and CDR2 SYDVKM. Under the authors' procedure: The authors estimated nucleated cell counts from reference gene primer amplification. Repertoires were generated with immunoSEQ multiplex PCR, while TCRdb's copy carries only in-frame clones and drops some. V, J and clone size were drawn from that table, and D and trimming were deduced from the DNA. The sample shows about 70,000 clones, approximately 90% of them seen only once. The source of the sample is a study of blood T cell repertoires in COVID-19. Turning to the study itself: Sites in the United States, Italy and Spain provided acute and convalescent COVID-19 samples. In each case, the material was cDNA or gDNA derived from T cells, B-cell-depleted T cells, or PBMCs.

The sequence was collected from a human donor in a cohort sampled during active COVID-19. The genes are TRBV28 and TRBJ2-5, with 7 nucleotides matching TRBD1. Sequencing was performed on peripheral blood. The DNA for the CDR3 is TGTGCCAGCAGCCTCCCGTGGGGGACAGAAGAGACCCAGTACTTC. Amino acid sequence: CASSLPWGTEETQYF.